This TCR beta chain was found in a study of T cells in Graves' hyperthyroidism and ophthalmopathy. V shed 3 bases, J shed 4 bases, and the junction held 3 bases outside the gene matches. This CDR3 has 14 amino acids. In germline, CDR1 is SNHLY, CDR2 FYNNEI. Isolation of PBMCs was performed on approximately 10 ml fresh peripheral blood. Researchers amplified the TCR beta CDR3 regions from RNA transcripts. The HTBI set primed first-round TCR CDR3 RT-PCR. In TCRdb, the multiplex PCR reads were re-called with MiXCR into one record per CDR3 protein. The sample has 450,000 to 650,000 distinct CDR3 sequences, less than 25% seen once. This clonotype was observed many times.

Sample: blood. The receptor's source is a man aged 18 to 30 with Graves' hyperthyroidism. The chain links TRBV2 to TRBJ2-4; 7 bases agree with TRBD2. The CDR3: CASSEGGTKNIQYF. The CDR3 DNA sequence: TGTGCCAGCAGTGAGGGGGGGACTAAAAACATTCAGTACTTC.